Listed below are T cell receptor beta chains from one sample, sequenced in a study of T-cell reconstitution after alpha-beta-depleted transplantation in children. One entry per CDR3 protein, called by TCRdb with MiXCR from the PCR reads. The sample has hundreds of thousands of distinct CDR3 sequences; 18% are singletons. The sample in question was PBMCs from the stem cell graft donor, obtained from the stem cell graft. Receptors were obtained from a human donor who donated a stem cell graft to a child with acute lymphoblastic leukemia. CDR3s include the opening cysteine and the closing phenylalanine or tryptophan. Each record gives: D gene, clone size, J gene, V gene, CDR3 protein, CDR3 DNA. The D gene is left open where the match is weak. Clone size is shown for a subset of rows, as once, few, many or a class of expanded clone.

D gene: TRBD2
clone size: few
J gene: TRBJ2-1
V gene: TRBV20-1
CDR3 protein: CRGTSFGNEQFF
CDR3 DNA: TGCAGGGGGACTAGCTTCGGCAATGAGCAGTTCTTC

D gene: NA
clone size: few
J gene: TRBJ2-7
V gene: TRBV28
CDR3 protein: CASSDTGTSAYEQYF
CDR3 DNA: TGTGCCAGCAGTGATACCGGGACCAGCGCCTACGAGCAGTACTTC

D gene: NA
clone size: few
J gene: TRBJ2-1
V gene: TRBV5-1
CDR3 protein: CASSLAMGNEQFF
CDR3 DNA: TGCGCCAGCAGCTTGGCCATGGGCAATGAGCAGTTCTTC

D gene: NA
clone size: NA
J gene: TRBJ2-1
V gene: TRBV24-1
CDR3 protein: CATSGTGADEQFF
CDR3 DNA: TGTGCCACCAGCGGGACCGGCGCTGATGAGCAGTTCTTC

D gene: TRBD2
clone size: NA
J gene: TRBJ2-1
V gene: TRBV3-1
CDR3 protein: CASSQELAGALGEQFF
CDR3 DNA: TGTGCCAGCAGCCAAGAGCTAGCGGGGGCCCTTGGTGAGCAGTTCTTC

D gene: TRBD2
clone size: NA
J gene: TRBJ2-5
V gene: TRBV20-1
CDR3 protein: CSARDPTLAVYQETQYF
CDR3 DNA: TGCAGTGCTAGAGACCCGACCCTAGCGGTTTACCAAGAGACCCAGTACTTC

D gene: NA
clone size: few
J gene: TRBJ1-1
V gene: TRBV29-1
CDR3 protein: CSGRSFVRGNTEAFF
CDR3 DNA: TGCAGCGGAAGGTCTTTCGTCCGGGGGAACACTGAAGCTTTCTTT

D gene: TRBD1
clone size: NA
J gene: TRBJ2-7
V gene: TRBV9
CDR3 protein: CASSVEQGPIYEQYF
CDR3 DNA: TGTGCCAGCAGCGTAGAACAGGGGCCAATCTACGAGCAGTACTTC

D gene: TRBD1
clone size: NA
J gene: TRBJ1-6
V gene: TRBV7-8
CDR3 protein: CASSLVEGTGGEPLHF
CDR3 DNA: TGTGCCAGCAGCTTAGTGGAAGGGACAGGGGGTGAACCCCTCCACTTT

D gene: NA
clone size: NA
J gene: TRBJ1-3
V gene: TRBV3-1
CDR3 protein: CASSPSQLRSGNTIYF
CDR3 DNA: TGTGCCAGCAGCCCCTCCCAACTTCGCTCTGGAAACACCATATATTTT

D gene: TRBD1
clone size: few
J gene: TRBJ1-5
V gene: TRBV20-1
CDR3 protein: CSAIDRVSNQPQHF
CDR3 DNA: TGCAGTGCAATAGACAGGGTGAGCAATCAGCCCCAGCATTTT

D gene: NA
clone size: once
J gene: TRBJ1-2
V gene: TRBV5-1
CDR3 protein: CASSLAATALFGYTF
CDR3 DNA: TGCGCCAGCAGCTTGGCTGCGACAGCCCTTTTCGGCTACACCTTC

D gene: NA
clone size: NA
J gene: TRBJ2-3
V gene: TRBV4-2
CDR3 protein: CASSFRQRTDTQYF
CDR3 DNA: TGTGCCAGCAGCTTCCGACAGCGCACAGATACGCAGTATTTT

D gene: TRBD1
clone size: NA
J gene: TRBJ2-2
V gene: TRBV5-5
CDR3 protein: CASSLGQGVAGELFF
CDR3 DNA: TGTGCCAGCAGCTTGGGACAGGGGGTAGCCGGGGAGCTGTTTTTT

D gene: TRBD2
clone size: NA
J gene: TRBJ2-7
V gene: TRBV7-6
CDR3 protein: CASGTSGTYYEQYF
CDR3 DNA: TGTGCCAGCGGGACTAGCGGGACCTACTACGAGCAGTACTTC

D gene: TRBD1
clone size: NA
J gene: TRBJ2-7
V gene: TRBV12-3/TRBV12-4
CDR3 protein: CASSLKGAHEQYF
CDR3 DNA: TGTGCCAGCAGCCTGAAGGGGGCACACGAGCAGTACTTC

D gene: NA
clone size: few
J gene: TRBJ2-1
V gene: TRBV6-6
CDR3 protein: CASALKGDEQFF
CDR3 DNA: TGTGCCAGCGCGCTGAAGGGGGATGAGCAGTTCTTC

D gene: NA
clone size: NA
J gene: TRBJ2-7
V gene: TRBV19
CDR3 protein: CASKKSRGDSYEQYF
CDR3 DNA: TGTGCCAGTAAGAAGTCGAGGGGCGATTCCTACGAGCAGTACTTC

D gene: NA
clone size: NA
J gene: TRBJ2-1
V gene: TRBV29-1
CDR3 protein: CSVEEGRGNEQFF
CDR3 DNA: TGCAGCGTTGAAGAAGGAAGGGGTAATGAGCAGTTCTTC

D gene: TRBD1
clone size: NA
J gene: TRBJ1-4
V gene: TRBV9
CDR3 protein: CASSAGTGSLATNEKLFF
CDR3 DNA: TGTGCCAGCAGCGCCGGGACAGGGTCGTTGGCAACTAATGAAAAACTGTTTTTT

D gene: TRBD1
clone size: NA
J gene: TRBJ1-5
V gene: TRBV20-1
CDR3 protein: CSARAGQGSVGNQPQHF
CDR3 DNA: TGCAGTGCTAGAGCGGGACAGGGATCCGTGGGCAATCAGCCCCAGCATTTT

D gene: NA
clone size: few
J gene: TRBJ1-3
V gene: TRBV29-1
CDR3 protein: CSVRGTEGHSGNTIYF
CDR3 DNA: TGCAGCGTTCGGGGAACTGAGGGGCACTCTGGAAACACCATATATTTT

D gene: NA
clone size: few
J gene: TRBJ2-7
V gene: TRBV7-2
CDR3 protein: CASSLGADFYEQYF
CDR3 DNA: TGTGCCAGCAGCTTAGGCGCGGATTTCTACGAGCAGTACTTC

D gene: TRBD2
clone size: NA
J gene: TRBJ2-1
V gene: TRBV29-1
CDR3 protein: CSVEGPSGLFSFF
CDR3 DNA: TGCAGCGTTGAAGGTCCTAGCGGGCTTTTCTCGTTCTTC

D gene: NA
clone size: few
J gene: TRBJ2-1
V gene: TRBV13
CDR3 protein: CASSPAAVDNEQFF
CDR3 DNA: TGTGCCAGCAGCCCCGCAGCGGTGGACAATGAGCAGTTCTTC

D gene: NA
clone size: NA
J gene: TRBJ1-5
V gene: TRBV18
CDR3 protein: CASSQAGAPGQPQHF
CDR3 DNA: TGTGCCAGCTCCCAAGCGGGGGCTCCAGGTCAGCCCCAGCATTTT

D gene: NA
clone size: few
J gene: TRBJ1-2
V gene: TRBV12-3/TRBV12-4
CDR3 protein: CASSLGPRVNYGYTF
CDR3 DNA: TGTGCCAGCAGTTTGGGTCCACGTGTAAACTATGGCTACACCTTC

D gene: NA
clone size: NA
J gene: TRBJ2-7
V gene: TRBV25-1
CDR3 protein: CASSEIGLSIYEQYF
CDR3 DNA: TGTGCCAGCAGTGAAATCGGATTGTCGATCTACGAGCAGTACTTC

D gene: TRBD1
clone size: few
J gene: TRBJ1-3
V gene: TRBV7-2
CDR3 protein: CASSSRDRELGNTIYF
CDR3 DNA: TGTGCCAGCAGCTCTAGGGACAGGGAGCTTGGAAACACCATATATTTT

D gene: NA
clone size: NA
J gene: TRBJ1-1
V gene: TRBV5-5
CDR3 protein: CASSLVGSASNTEAFF
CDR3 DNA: TGTGCCAGCAGCTTGGTTGGGTCTGCATCGAACACTGAAGCTTTCTTT

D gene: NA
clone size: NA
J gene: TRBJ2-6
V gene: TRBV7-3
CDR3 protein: CASSPQPNRARANVLTF
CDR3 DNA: TGTGCCAGCAGCCCCCAACCAAACAGAGCCCGGGCCAACGTCCTGACTTTC

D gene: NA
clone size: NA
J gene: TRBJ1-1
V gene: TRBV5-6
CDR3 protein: CASSLWEIKGTEAFF
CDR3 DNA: TGTGCCAGCAGCTTATGGGAGATAAAGGGGACTGAAGCTTTCTTT

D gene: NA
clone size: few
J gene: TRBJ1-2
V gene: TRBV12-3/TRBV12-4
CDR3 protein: CASRIQTGPNYGYTF
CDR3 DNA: TGTGCCAGCAGGATCCAGACGGGGCCTAACTATGGCTACACCTTC

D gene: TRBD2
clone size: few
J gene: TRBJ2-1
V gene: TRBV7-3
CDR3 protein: CASSSSLSPAGVGNEQFF
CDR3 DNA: TGTGCCAGCAGCTCCTCCCTGAGTCCAGCGGGAGTCGGCAATGAGCAGTTCTTC

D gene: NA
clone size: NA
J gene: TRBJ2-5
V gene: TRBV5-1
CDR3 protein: CASSLARGEKETQYF
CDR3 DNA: TGCGCCAGCAGCTTGGCTAGAGGGGAGAAGGAGACCCAGTACTTC

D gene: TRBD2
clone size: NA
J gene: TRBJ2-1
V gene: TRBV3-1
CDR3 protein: CAIGGSSGASPYNEQFF
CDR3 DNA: TGTGCAATCGGAGGCTCTAGCGGAGCATCCCCCTACAATGAGCAGTTCTTC

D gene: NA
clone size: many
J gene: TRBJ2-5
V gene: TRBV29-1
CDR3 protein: CSVEDQEANDEETQYF
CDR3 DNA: TGCAGCGTTGAAGATCAGGAGGCAAACGACGAAGAGACCCAGTACTTC

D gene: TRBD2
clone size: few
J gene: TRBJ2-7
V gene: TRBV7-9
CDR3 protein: CASRLGLAGEIGEQYF
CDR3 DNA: TGTGCCAGCAGACTAGGACTAGCGGGAGAAATCGGGGAGCAGTACTTC

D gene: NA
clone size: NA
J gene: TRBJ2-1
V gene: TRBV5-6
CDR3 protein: CASSFVGSGEQFF
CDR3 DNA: TGTGCCAGCAGCTTCGTCGGGAGTGGTGAGCAGTTCTTC

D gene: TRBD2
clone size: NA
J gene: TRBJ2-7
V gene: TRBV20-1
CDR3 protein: CSASGRHSYEQYF
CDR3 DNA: TGCAGTGCTAGCGGGAGGCACTCCTACGAGCAGTACTTC

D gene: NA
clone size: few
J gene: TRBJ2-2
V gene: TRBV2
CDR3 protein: CASSDTGTGELFF
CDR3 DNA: TGTGCCAGCAGCGATACAGGCACCGGGGAGCTGTTTTTT

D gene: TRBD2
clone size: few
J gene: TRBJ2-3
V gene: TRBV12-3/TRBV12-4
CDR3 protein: CASSFRLAGVSDTQYF
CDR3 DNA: TGTGCCAGCAGTTTTAGACTAGCGGGAGTGTCAGATACGCAGTATTTT

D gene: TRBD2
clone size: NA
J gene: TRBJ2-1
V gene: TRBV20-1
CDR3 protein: CSALLAGRLNEQFF
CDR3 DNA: TGCAGTGCTCTGCTAGCGGGTCGTTTGAATGAGCAGTTCTTC

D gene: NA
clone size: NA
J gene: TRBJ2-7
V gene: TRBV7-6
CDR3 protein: CASSEQAYEQYF
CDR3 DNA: TGTGCCAGCAGCGAACAGGCGTACGAGCAGTACTTC

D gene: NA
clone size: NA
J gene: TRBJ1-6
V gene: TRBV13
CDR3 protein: CASSLVRDSPLHF
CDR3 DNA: TGTGCCAGCAGCTTAGTGAGAGATTCACCCCTCCACTTT

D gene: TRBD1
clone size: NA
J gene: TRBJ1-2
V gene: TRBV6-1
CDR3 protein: CASSQDRGLHYGYTF
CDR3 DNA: TGTGCCAGCAGCCAGGATAGGGGGCTTCACTATGGCTACACCTTC